This T cell receptor beta chain appears in the sequencing data of a study of regulatory dendritic cells for organ transplantation. Findings and limits, study-wide: Regulatory dendritic cells appeared to expand memory CD8+ clones less than mature ones.

Naive CD45RA+ and memory CD45RO+ CD4+ or CD8+ T cells were FACS-sorted. In regard to this clone: Its antigen remains unidentified.

This table comes from immunoSEQ multiplex PCR, and its TCRdb copy is limited to in-frame clones, with some not included. The sample includes tens of thousands of clones, around nine tenths of them seen just once. Trimming took off 0 bases at V and 6 bases at J, with 15 bases between the two ends. In germline, CDR1 is LGHNA, CDR2 YSLEER. The CDR3 has 15 amino acids. The sample was naive CD8+ T cells from blood. This sample's subset: CD45RA+ naive T cells. This receptor was identified in a human donor in good health. The V call is TRBV4-3, the J call TRBJ2-7, with a possible D match to TRBD1 (7 bases). CDR3 DNA sequence: TGCGCCAGCAGCCAAGATCGGCAGGGGGGCAGCGAGCAGTACTTC. Translated, it gives CASSQDRQGGSEQYF.